The 25 T cell receptor beta chains presented below share a single source sample, sequenced in a study of T-cell memory formation after mild COVID-19. TCRdb independently ran MiXCR on the 5' RACE reads; one entry per CDR3 protein. The sample carries roughly 89,000 distinct CDR3 sequences, approximately 13% recorded once. Specimen: PBMCs or a T cell subset sorted from them (not recorded which). Source of these receptors: an adult woman who had mild COVID-19 (a few samples of this study predate the infection). Cell type and time point are not known.

The chain employs TRBV6-6 and TRBJ1-1; D gene ambiguous. Germline assignment: CDR1 MNHNY and CDR2 SVGAGI (reference sequence). Trimming stripped 2 bases from V and 4 bases from J, with 11 bases between. The CDR3 covers 14 residues. The DNA for the CDR3 is TGTGCCAGCAGTTACCCTGGAGGGTTCACTGAAGCTTTCTTT. Its translation: CASSYPGGFTEAFF.

This clonotype has more than one count but fewer than ten. The chain has TRBV6-2 or TRBV6-3 and TRBJ2-5; D not resolved. The CDR3 spans 12 residues. From germline, CDR1 is MNHEY and CDR2 SVGEGT. Trimming removed 5 bases at V and 7 bases at J, with 11 bases between. CDR3 sequence (DNA): TGTGCCAGCAGTCCCCCGGTGGGGACCCAGTACTTC. It yields the protein CASSPPVGTQYF.

This clonotype has a handful of counts. The chain has TRBV7-6 and TRBJ2-1; D is undetermined. Per germline, CDR1 SGHVS and CDR2 FNYEAQ. There are 15 residues in the CDR3. V lost 4 bases to trimming and J lost 8 bases, with 18 bases between them. Here the CDR3 DNA reads TGTGCCAGCAGCTCATCGTTAGGGTTTCGGGATGAGCAGTTCTTC. This codes for CASSSSLGFRDEQFF.

The chain joins TRBV5-1 to TRBJ1-5; TRBD1 might be the D (5 bases). The CDR3 spans 17 residues. Deletions cut 1 base from V and 0 bases from J, with 14 bases between. Germline V gives CDR1 SGHRS, CDR2 YFSETQ. CDR3 sequence (DNA): TGCGCCAGCAGCTTGACGGTCGGGGGTTCTAGCAATCAGCCCCAGCATTTT. Protein: CASSLTVGGSSNQPQHF. The whole variable domain, remainder taken from reference TRBV5-1 and TRBJ1-5, is KAGVTQTPRYLIKTRGQQVTLSCSPISGHRSVSWYQQTPGQGLQFLFEYFSETQRNKGNFPGRFSGRQFSNSRSEMNVSTLELGDSALYLCASSLTVGGSSNQPQHFGDGTRLSIL.

This clonotype occurred a few times. V gene TRBV5-1 combines with J gene TRBJ2-7; 14 nucleotides line up with TRBD2. The CDR3 is 17 residues long. V trimming: 4 bases; J trimming: 2 bases; junction bases outside the gene matches: 8. Germline loops: CDR1 SGHRS, CDR2 YFSETQ. CDR3 loop: CASSQGLAGGWAYEQYF. CDR3 in DNA: TGCGCCAGCAGCCAAGGACTAGCGGGAGGCTGGGCCTACGAGCAGTACTTC. Full variable domain (outside the CDR3, taken from reference TRBV5-1 and TRBJ2-7): KAGVTQTPRYLIKTRGQQVTLSCSPISGHRSVSWYQQTPGQGLQFLFEYFSETQRNKGNFPGRFSGRQFSNSRSEMNVSTLELGDSALYLCASSQGLAGGWAYEQYFGPGTRLTVT.

The chain carries TRBV7-9 and TRBJ2-7; D tentatively fits TRBD1 or TRBD2 (5 bases each). This CDR3 comprises 13 residues. The ends were cut back, 1 base at V and 6 bases at J, with 10 bases in the middle. Germline V lookup: CDR1 SEHNR, CDR2 FQNEAQ (reference sequence). The CDR3 is CASSLGDPREQYF. In nucleotides, the CDR3 is TGTGCCAGCAGCTTAGGGGACCCCCGCGAGCAGTACTTC.

The chain employs TRBV25-1 and TRBJ1-1; TRBD1 agrees at 7 bases. CDR1 MGHDK and CDR2 SYGVNS come from the germline V gene. With 6 bases clipped from V and 6 bases from J, the junction kept 1 base outside the gene matches. The CDR3 totals 11 residues. The CDR3 sequence is CASSQGAEAFF. As DNA, the CDR3 is TGTGCCAGCAGCCAGGGGGCTGAAGCTTTCTTT.

The chain combines TRBV10-3 with TRBJ2-3, with D hard to call. Deletions cut 0 bases from V and 6 bases from J, with 10 bases between. There are 14 residues in the CDR3. CDR1 and CDR2 (germline): ENHRY, SYGVKD. The CDR3 DNA reads as TGTGCCATCAGTGAGTCGGTCGACCGTGATACGCAGTATTTT. It is translated as CAISESVDRDTQYF.

The V and J genes are TRBV11-1 and TRBJ1-2; D unresolved. The CDR3 is made up of 14 amino acids. The V end was cut by 1 base, the J end by 0 bases, with 6 bases between. Germline values: CDR1 SGHAT, CDR2 FQDESV (reference sequence). In nucleotides, the CDR3 is TGTGCCAGCAGCTTAGACAGCGCTAACTATGGCTACACCTTC. Its protein is CASSLDSANYGYTF.

V and J are TRBV15 and TRBJ2-5; 9 nucleotides line up with TRBD1. Trimming cost V 2 bases and J 4 bases; bases outside gene matches: 5. From germline, CDR1 is LNHNV and CDR2 YYDKDF (reference sequence). This CDR3 comprises 15 residues. The CDR3 sequence is CATSRTTGGLETQYF. The CDR3, as DNA: TGTGCCACCAGCAGAACTACAGGGGGCTTAGAGACCCAGTACTTC.

This clonotype was recorded many times. The chain recombines TRBV5-1 with TRBJ2-3; 7 nucleotides align to TRBD2. From germline, CDR1 is SGHRS and CDR2 YFSETQ. The CDR3 runs to 15 residues. V was clipped by 5 bases and J by 0 bases; unmatched bases: 6. CDR3 in DNA: TGCGCCAGCAGGAGCGGGGCTACTAGCACAGATACGCAGTATTTT. It codes for CASRSGATSTDTQYF. The full variable domain, rest sourced from reference TRBV5-1 and TRBJ2-3, is KAGVTQTPRYLIKTRGQQVTLSCSPISGHRSVSWYQQTPGQGLQFLFEYFSETQRNKGNFPGRFSGRQFSNSRSEMNVSTLELGDSALYLCASRSGATSTDTQYFGPGTRLTVL.

The chain has TRBV5-5 and TRBJ2-7; the D is unclear. The V end lost 0 bases, the J end lost 6 bases, and 10 bases lay between the germline ends. The germline CDR1 and CDR2 sequences are SGHKS and YYEKEE (reference sequence). There are 13 residues in the CDR3. The CDR3 spells CASSLVYRIEQYF. Written as DNA, the CDR3 is TGTGCCAGCAGCTTGGTTTACAGAATCGAGCAGTACTTC.

This clonotype was seen a few times. The chain recombines TRBV4-2 with TRBJ2-1; no definite D call. The V end lost 8 bases, the J end lost 2 bases, and 10 bases lay between the germline ends. The CDR3 is 13 amino acids. In germline, CDR1 is LGHNA, CDR2 YNFKEQ. CDR3 DNA: TGTGCCAGCCGCGAGTTCACCTACAATGAGCAGTTCTTC. It encodes CASREFTYNEQFF.

This clonotype appeared a single time. This chain connects TRBV5-6 to TRBJ1-5, with D possibly matching TRBD1 (5 bases). V was clipped by 0 bases and J by 4 bases, with 11 bases between them. The CDR3 consists of 15 residues. Germline V lookup: CDR1 SGHDT, CDR2 YYEEEE. CDR3 sequence (DNA): TGTGCCAGCAGCTTGGCCTTGGGACTAAATCAGCCCCAGCATTTT. Protein sequence: CASSLALGLNQPQHF. The full variable domain, in which reference TRBV5-6 and TRBJ1-5 provide the parts outside the CDR3, is DAGVTQSPTHLIKTRGQQVTLRCSPKSGHDTVSWYQQALGQGPQFIFQYYEEEERQRGNFPDRFSGHQFPNYSSELNVNALLLGDSALYLCASSLALGLNQPQHFGDGTRLSIL.

This clonotype was picked up a small number of times. The chain carries TRBV2 and TRBJ2-5; no clear D gene. Between the trimmed V and J ends, which lost 7 bases and 0 bases, there was a span of 15 bases. This CDR3 is built from 15 residues. The germline gives CDR1 SNHLY, CDR2 FYNNEI. The CDR3 DNA follows: TGTGCCAGCATGGCCGGTTTATGGGACCAAGAGACCCAGTACTTC. This sequence encodes CASMAGLWDQETQYF.

The rearrangement links TRBV12-3 or TRBV12-4 to TRBJ2-3; possible D gene TRBD2, 5 bases. The CDR3 is 11 residues long. Trimming cost V 6 bases and J 9 bases, with 10 bases left between them. CDR3 region: CASSSPGTQYF. Here the CDR3 DNA reads TGTGCCAGCAGCTCGCCGGGAACGCAGTATTTT.

This clonotype was found many times. J is TRBJ1-1 and V is TRBV12-3 or TRBV12-4; D unclear. Deletions cut 1 base from V and 7 bases from J, with 10 bases between. This CDR3 is built from 13 residues. The CDR3 region is CASSLVYRGEAFF. Written as DNA, the CDR3 is TGTGCCAGCAGTTTAGTTTATCGGGGTGAAGCTTTCTTT.

This clonotype has at least ten counts. The gene calls are TRBV5-1 and TRBJ2-7; D unclear. The CDR3 length is 12 residues. The V and J ends lost 0 bases and 0 bases respectively, with 1 base between them. Germline V gives CDR1 SGHRS, CDR2 YFSETQ. The CDR3, as DNA: TGCGCCAGCAGCTTGGTCTCCTACGAGCAGTACTTC. Residues: CASSLVSYEQYF.

The table lists this clonotype with a few counts. The chain employs TRBV5-6 and TRBJ1-5; no reliable D call. V lost 3 bases, J lost 5 bases, and 12 bases lay in between. The germline V gene has CDR1 SGHDT and CDR2 YYEEEE. This CDR3 has 14 amino acids. The CDR3: CASSSRAEDQPQHF. Here the CDR3 DNA reads TGTGCCAGCAGCTCCCGGGCCGAGGATCAGCCCCAGCATTTT.

In its sample, this clonotype was seen a few times. The chain has TRBV24-1 and TRBJ2-3; TRBD2 might be the D (5 bases). The germline V gene encodes CDR1 KGHDR and CDR2 SFDVKD. The CDR3 extends over 13 amino acids. V lost 9 bases and J lost 4, with 13 bases in between. This CDR3 reads CATSRTGSDTQYF. CDR3 nucleotides: TGTGCCACCTCCCGGACGGGGTCAGATACGCAGTATTTT.

The table lists this clonotype with many counts. This chain connects TRBV5-6 to TRBJ1-2; TRBD1 might be the D (6 bases). Trimming pared 4 bases from V and 0 bases from J, leaving 16 bases between. The V gene's germline CDR1 is SGHDT and CDR2 YYEEEE. The CDR3 has 16 amino acids. CDR3 in amino acids: CASSPAAAGANYGYTF. In nucleotides, the CDR3 is TGTGCCAGCAGCCCGGCGGCGGCAGGGGCTAACTATGGCTACACCTTC.

The chain employs TRBV6-6 and TRBJ1-1; the D gene is possibly TRBD1 (6 bases). Germline CDR1 and CDR2: MNHNY and SVGAGI (reference sequence). V was cut by 2 bases and J by 1 base, with 11 bases left in between. The CDR3 covers 15 residues. CDR3 in DNA: TGTGCCAGCAGTTACATGGCAGGGGAGAACACTGAAGCTTTCTTT. Its protein product is CASSYMAGENTEAFF.

The table lists this clonotype with a few counts. The V gene is TRBV4-1, the J gene TRBJ2-2, with unresolved D. Trimming removed 2 bases from V and 6 bases from J, with 13 bases in between. The CDR3 has 15 amino acids. The germline gives CDR1 MGHRA, CDR2 YSYEKL. The CDR3 coding sequence is TGCGCCAGCAGCCAATTGCGATTAGGAGCCGGGGAGCTGTTTTTT. Its protein is CASSQLRLGAGELFF.

There are a few counts of this clonotype. J is TRBJ2-1 and V is TRBV27; maybe TRBD1 (6 bases). V was pared by 3 bases and J by 7 bases, with 10 bases between. CDR1 MNHEY and CDR2 SMNVEV come from the germline V gene (reference sequence). The CDR3 has 13 amino acids. CDR3 amino acids: CASSLITGNEQFF. In DNA, the CDR3 is TGTGCCAGCAGTTTGATTACAGGGAATGAGCAGTTCTTC.

The genes are TRBV5-6 and TRBJ2-2, with 10 nucleotides matching TRBD1. V lost 4 bases to trimming and J lost 5 bases; unmatched junction nucleotides: 2. CDR1 is SGHDT and CDR2 is YYEEEE in the germline V gene. The CDR3 runs to 14 residues. The CDR3 protein is CASSAGQGTGELFF. DNA of the CDR3: TGTGCCAGCAGCGCGGGACAGGGGACCGGGGAGCTGTTTTTT.